This record concerns one TCR beta chain sequence. Its target is unknown. The CDR3 contains 12 residues. Trimming stripped 4 bases from V and 4 bases from J, with 10 bases between. In germline, CDR1 is SQVTM, CDR2 ANQGSEA. Only in-frame clones appear in the TCRdb table, and some are missing; sequencing was by immunoSEQ multiplex PCR. The data hold hundreds of thousands of clones, with roughly 95% observed a single time. These data are taken from a study of shared clonotypes between healthy human individuals. Study-level background: Donor ages ranged 18 to 49 years: a couple of women, three men. Notes on the study in general: Several donors showed sharing of approximately 5% of naive CD4 clonotypes. The diversity represented, both genetic and in exposure history, was limited by few donors. The generation probabilities recorded for non-shared clonotypes fell below those of clonotypes shared by all four donors.

Naive CD8 cells lacked CD45RO and underwent positive selection for CCR7, leaving out terminally differentiated effector memory CD45RA+ cells. What was sequenced was naive CD8+ T cells sorted from blood. The chain joins TRBV29-1 to TRBJ1-2, with D possibly TRBD1 on 5 matching bases. This clonotype originated in a woman aged 25 to 39 in good health. The CDR3 DNA sequence: TGCAGCGTTGGTCCGGGGGGCTATGGCTACACCTTC. It codes for CSVGPGGYGYTF.